Presented here are 3 T cell receptor beta chains from one specimen sequenced in a study of T-cell reconstitution after alpha-beta-depleted transplantation in children. TCRbeta library preparation incorporated unique molecular identifiers. TCRdb passed the PCR reads through MiXCR, listing each CDR3 protein once. Among hundreds of thousands of distinct CDR3 sequences listed, less than 15% were seen once. The sample in question was PBMCs, obtained before TCRalphabeta/CD19-depleted stem cell transplant. Every receptor here comes from a girl aged 2-10 years with congenital amegakaryocytic thrombocytopenia, due to receive a stem cell transplant.

There are many counts of this clonotype. This chain uses TRBV4-1 with TRBJ1-4; TRBD1 aligns across 7 bases. Germline CDR1 reads MGHRA; CDR2 reads YSYEKL. This CDR3 region has 15 residues. V lost 5 bases, J lost 4 bases, and 7 bases stayed unmatched. CDR3 sequence reads: CASSTVRQGNEKLFF. Written as DNA, the CDR3 is TGCGCCAGCAGCACAGTCAGACAGGGTAATGAAAAACTGTTTTTT.

This clonotype was counted a few times. J is TRBJ2-7 and V is TRBV6-5; 7 nucleotides line up with TRBD1. This CDR3 spans 14 amino acids. CDR1 MNHEY and CDR2 SVGAGI come from the germline V gene. The V and J ends lost 2 bases and 1 base, in that order; junction bases with no gene match: 2. Written as DNA, the CDR3 is TGTGCCAGCAGTTACGGCAGGGGGTCCTACGAGCAGTACTTC. Translation: CASSYGRGSYEQYF.

This chain links TRBV18 with TRBJ1-2; D may be TRBD1 (5 bases). CDR3 size: 17 residues. CDR1 and CDR2 (germline): KGHSH, LQKENI. V was pared by 4 bases and J by 2 bases, with 20 bases between. DNA of the CDR3: TGTGCCAGCTCACATACCTTCTTGGGGACCAAGAACTATGGCTACACCTTC. The encoded protein is CASSHTFLGTKNYGYTF.